This T cell receptor beta chain was obtained from a study of healthy donors' naive CD4 and CD8 T cells. Overall study: Donors, half of them female, were 20-25, 40-50 or 60-70 years old. Overall study results and limits: CDR3 charge plus V and J genes appeared to account for 10% to 15% of CD4/CD8 variance. Bulk sequencing left alpha and beta chains unpaired.

This clonotype was counted a single time. Its antigen is unidentified. CDR3 length: 14 amino acids. Trimming took 7 bases from V and 0 from J, leaving 12 bases between them. Each TCR library used 450 to 600 ng of total RNA and a linear amplification protocol. TCRdb re-called the reads through MiXCR, storing one row per CDR3 protein. In the table there are about 200,000 distinct CDR3 sequences, around 80% of which are singletons. This receptor was identified in a pool of human donors in good health; the sample pools cells from several healthy donors. The sequenced sample consisted of naive CD4+ and CD8+ T cells sorted from blood, pooled from several donors. The rearrangement joins TRBV12-3 or TRBV12-4 to TRBJ2-5, with TRBD2 as a possible D gene (6 bases). This CDR3 is CASNPWGDQETQYF. CDR3 coding DNA: TGTGCCAGCAACCCTTGGGGGGACCAAGAGACCCAGTACTTC.